These 8 T cell receptor beta chains originate from one sample sequenced in a study of tumor-infiltrating lymphocytes in primary liver carcinoma. Co-extracting RNA and DNA was done with about 18-33 mg of unsorted bulk tissue as input. Production of TCR beta cDNA used 500 ng total RNA together with a constant-region primer. Researchers made the TCR beta libraries by running three nested multiplex PCR rounds with slightly modified ARM-PCR. The first two PCR rounds used TRBV1-TRBV30 forward primers with a C-beta reverse primer, roughly 10 cycles each. TCRdb processed the multiplex PCR reads anew with MiXCR; each CDR3 protein has one entry. The table shows over 95,000 distinct CDR3 sequences, with more than 60% occurring only once. Material for sequencing was liver tumor tissue from sampling region 5. Subset: tumor region T5, tumor centre. Source of these receptors: a woman aged 55 to 70 with primary liver carcinoma and hepatitis B virus infection.

Details on this clonotype: One end of the junction varies from germline; a read error may be responsible. This chain uses TRBV11-2 with TRBJ2-1, with D perhaps TRBD2 (7 bases). The CDR3 loop spans 16 amino acids. The germline V gene encodes CDR1 SGHAT and CDR2 FQNNGV. The CDR3 DNA is TGTGCCAGTAGCTTAGGGGGGGGTCAGCTGAGGAGTGAGCAGTTCTTC. Protein: CASSLGGGQLRSEQFF.

Worth noting for this clonotype: This CDR3 fails to terminate in the conserved phenylalanine or tryptophan, so it likely reflects a read error. The CDR3 nucleotides read TGTGCCAGCAGAAACGCGGGGACAGGGGTCACCGGGGAGCTGTTTCTT. As protein: CASRNAGTGVTGELFL. The chain uses TRBV6-5 and TRBJ2-2; 10 bases agree with TRBD1. The CDR3 covers 16 residues. J was trimmed by 4 bases and V by 6 bases; bases with no gene match: 8. Germline V lookup: CDR1 MNHEY, CDR2 SVGAGI.

The chain combines TRBV5-4 with TRBJ2-5; D is perhaps TRBD2 (5 bases). The V end was cut by 8 bases, the J end by 2 bases, with 22 bases between. This CDR3 has 16 amino acids. Germline V gene lookup returns CDR1 SGHNT and CDR2 YYREEE (reference sequence). The CDR3 here is CASSRSGLYVQETQYF. The CDR3 DNA follows: TGTGCCAGTAGTCGTAGTGGACTGTACGTTCAAGAGACCCAGTACTTC.

The table lists this clonotype with many counts. This sequence joins TRBV4-2 and TRBJ2-1; 7 bases match TRBD2. V lost 1 base, J lost 7 bases, and 7 bases stayed unmatched. Germline V CDR1 and CDR2: LGHNA, YNFKEQ. The CDR3 loop spans 15 amino acids. CDR3 loop: CASSQGGRAGNEQFF. In nucleotides, the CDR3 is TGTGCCAGCAGCCAAGGGGGGAGGGCCGGAAATGAGCAGTTCTTC.

Notes on this clonotype: One end of the junction fails to match germline, which may point to a read error. This chain links TRBV11-2 with TRBJ2-1; D unclear. CDR3 length equals 15 residues. Germline loops: CDR1 SGHAT, CDR2 FQNNGV. The CDR3 here is CASSLGTYCGNGQFF. CDR3 nucleotides: TGTGCCAGCAGCTTAGGCACTTACTGCGGAAATGGGCAGTTCTTC.

With regard to this clonotype: Germline and junction disagree at one end, which may indicate a read error. This chain links TRBV11-2 with TRBJ2-7; 7 bases fit TRBD2. Germline V CDR1 and CDR2: SGHAT, FQNNGV. The CDR3 is made up of 14 amino acids. The CDR3 protein is CASGHGTTSYERYF. CDR3 bases: TGTGCCAGCGGCCACGGGACTACCTCCTACGAGCGGTACTTC.

This sequence joins TRBV28 and TRBJ2-3, with 11 bases that match TRBD2. Germline-derived CDR1 and CDR2 are MDHEN and SYDVKM. The CDR3 loop spans 15 amino acids. V lost 7 bases and J lost 8; bases outside the gene matches: 11. CDR3 in amino acids: CASTTGLAGLGTQYF. Written as DNA, the CDR3 is TGTGCCAGCACCACCGGACTAGCGGGTTTGGGTACGCAGTATTTT.

Note on this clonotype: One base away lies a much larger clone, so this may be a sequencing read error. The chain combines TRBV5-1 with TRBJ2-3, with D unclear. In germline, CDR1 is SGHRS, CDR2 YFSETQ. The CDR3 is made up of 15 amino acids. The CDR3 is CTSSSRPLSADTQYF. The DNA of the CDR3 is TGCACCAGCAGCTCTCGACCCCTCAGCGCGGATACGCAGTATTTT.